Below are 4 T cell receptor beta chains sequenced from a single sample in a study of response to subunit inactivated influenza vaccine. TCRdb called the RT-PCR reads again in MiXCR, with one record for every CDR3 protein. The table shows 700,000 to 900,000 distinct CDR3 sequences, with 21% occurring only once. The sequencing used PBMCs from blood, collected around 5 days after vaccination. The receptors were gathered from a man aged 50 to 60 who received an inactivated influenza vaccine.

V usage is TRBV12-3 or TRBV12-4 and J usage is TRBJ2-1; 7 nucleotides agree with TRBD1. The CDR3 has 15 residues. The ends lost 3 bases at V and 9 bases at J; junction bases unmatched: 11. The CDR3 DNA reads TGTGCCAGCAGTTTCATTATAAGGGGGCTTGGTGAGCAGTTCTTC. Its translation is CASSFIIRGLGEQFF.

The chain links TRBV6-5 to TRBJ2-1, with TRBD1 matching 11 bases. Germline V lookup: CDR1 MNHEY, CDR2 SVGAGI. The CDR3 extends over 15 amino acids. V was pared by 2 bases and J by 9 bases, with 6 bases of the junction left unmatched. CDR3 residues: CASSYPGQGGTEQFF. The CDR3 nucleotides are TGTGCCAGCAGTTACCCGGGACAGGGGGGCACTGAGCAGTTCTTC.

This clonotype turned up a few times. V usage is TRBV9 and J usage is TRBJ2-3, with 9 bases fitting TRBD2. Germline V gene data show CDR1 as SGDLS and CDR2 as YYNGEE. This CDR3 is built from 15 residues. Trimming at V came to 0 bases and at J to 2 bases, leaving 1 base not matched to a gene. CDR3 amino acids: CASSVGGGDTDTQYF. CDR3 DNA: TGTGCCAGCAGCGTAGGCGGGGGGGACACAGATACGCAGTATTTT.

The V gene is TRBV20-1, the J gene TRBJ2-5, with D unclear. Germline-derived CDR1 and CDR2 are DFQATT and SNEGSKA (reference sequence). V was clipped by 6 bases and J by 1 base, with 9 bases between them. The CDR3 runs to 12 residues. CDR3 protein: CSANRIQETQYF. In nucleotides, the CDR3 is TGCAGTGCCAACAGAATCCAAGAGACCCAGTACTTC.